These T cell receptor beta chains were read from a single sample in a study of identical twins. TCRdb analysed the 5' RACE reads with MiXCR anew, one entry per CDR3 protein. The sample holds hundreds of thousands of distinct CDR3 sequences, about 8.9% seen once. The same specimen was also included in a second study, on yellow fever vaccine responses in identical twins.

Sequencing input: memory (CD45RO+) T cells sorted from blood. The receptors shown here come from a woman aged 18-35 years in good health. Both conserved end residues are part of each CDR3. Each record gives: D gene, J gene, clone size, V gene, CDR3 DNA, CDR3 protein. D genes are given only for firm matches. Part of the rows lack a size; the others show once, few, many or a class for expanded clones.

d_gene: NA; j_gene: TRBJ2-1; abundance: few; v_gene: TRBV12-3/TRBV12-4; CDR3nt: TGTGCCAGCGGCCTAGGTGGGGGCATCTACAATGAGCAGTTCTTC; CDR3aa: CASGLGGGIYNEQFF
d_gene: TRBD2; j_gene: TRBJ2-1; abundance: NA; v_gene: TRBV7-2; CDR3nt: TGTGCCAGCGGTCAGACTAGCGGGCTTGAGGAGCAGTTCTTC; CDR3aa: CASGQTSGLEEQFF
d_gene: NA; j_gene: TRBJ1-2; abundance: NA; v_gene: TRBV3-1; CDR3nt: TGTGCCAGCAGCCAAGGACAGCAGTCTGGCTACACCTTC; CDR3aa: CASSQGQQSGYTF
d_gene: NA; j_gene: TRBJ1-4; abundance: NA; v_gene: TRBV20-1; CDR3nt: TGCAGTGCTAGAAATGAAAAACTGTTTTTT; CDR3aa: CSARNEKLFF
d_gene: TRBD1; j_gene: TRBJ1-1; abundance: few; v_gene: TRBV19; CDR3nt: TGTGCCAGTAGAGGACAGGTTAAAAATGAAGCTTTCTTT; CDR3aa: CASRGQVKNEAFF
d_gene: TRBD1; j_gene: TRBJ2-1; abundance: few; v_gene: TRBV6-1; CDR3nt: TGTGCCAGCAGTGGGAGGACAGGGCACGGCGGTACCCTACCCTACAATGAGCAGTTCTTC; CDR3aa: CASSGRTGHGGTLPYNEQFF
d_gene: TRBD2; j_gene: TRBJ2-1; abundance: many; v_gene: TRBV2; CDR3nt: TGTGCCAGCAGGGCGGGACTAGCGACTTACAATGAGCAGTTCTTC; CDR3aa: CASRAGLATYNEQFF
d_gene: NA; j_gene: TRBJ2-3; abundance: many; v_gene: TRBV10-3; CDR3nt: TGTGCCACCAGCCCCCGGGGCGTCGACACAGATACGCAGTATTTT; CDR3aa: CATSPRGVDTDTQYF
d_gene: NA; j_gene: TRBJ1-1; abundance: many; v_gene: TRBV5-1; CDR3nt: TGCGCCAGCAGCTTGCGGTATAAGCAAGTTATGAACACTGAAGCTTTCTTT; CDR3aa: CASSLRYKQVMNTEAFF
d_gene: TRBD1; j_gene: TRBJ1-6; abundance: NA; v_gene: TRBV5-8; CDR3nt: TGTGCCAGCAGTACTCCCGGGACAGGGCATAATTCACCCCTCCACTTT; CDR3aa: CASSTPGTGHNSPLHF
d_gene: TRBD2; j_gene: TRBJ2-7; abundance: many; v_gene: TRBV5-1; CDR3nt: TGCGCCAGCAGCTTGGCCGGCACCAGGACTAGCGGGTCCTACGAGCAGTACTTC; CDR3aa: CASSLAGTRTSGSYEQYF
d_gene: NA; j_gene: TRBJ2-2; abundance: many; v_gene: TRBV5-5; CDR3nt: TGTGCCAGCAGGTTATCCACCGGGGAGCTGTTTTTT; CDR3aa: CASRLSTGELFF
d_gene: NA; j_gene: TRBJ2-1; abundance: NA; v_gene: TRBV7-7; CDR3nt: TGTGCCAGCAGCTTAGGGTTTCCGGGGCACAATGAGCAGTTCTTC; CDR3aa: CASSLGFPGHNEQFF
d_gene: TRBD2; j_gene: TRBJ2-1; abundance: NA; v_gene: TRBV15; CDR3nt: TGTGCCACCAGCTTACCCCGGACTAGGCCTGGCTCCTACAATGAGCAGTTCTTC; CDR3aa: CATSLPRTRPGSYNEQFF
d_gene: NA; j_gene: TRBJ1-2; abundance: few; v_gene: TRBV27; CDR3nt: TGTGCCAGCAGTTTAAGGGGGGAAAGTGATGGCTACACCTTC; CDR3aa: CASSLRGESDGYTF
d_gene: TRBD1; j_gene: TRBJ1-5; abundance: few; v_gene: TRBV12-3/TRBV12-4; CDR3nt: TGTGCCAGCAGTTCAACAGGGGACCGCCCCCAGCCCCAGCATTTT; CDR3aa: CASSSTGDRPQPQHF
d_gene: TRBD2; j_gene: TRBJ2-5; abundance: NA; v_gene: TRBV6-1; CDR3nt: TGTGCCAGCAGTGAAGCCAGCTGGCTAGCGGAAGAGACCCAGTACTTC; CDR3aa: CASSEASWLAEETQYF
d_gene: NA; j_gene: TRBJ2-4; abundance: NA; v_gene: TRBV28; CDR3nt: TGTGCCAGCAGTTTCCTAGACGGAGCCAAAAACATTCAGTACTTC; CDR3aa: CASSFLDGAKNIQYF
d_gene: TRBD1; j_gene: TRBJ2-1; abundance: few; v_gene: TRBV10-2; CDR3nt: TGCGCCAGCAATAAGGACAGGTCGGACTCCTACAATGAGCAGTTCTTC; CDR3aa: CASNKDRSDSYNEQFF
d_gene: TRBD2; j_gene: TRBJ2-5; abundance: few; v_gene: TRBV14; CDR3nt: TGTGCCAGCAGCCAAGTGTGGCGGGGGTGGGAGACCCAGTACTTC; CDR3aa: CASSQVWRGWETQYF
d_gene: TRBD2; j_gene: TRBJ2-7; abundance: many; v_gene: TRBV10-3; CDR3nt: TGTGCCACAGCCAGGGAGGGCTTCCTCATCTCCTACGAGCAGTACTTC; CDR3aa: CATAREGFLISYEQYF
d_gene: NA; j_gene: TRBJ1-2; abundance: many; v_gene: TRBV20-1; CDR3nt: TGCAGTGCTAGAGATAGTGGTAACTATGGCTACACCTTC; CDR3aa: CSARDSGNYGYTF
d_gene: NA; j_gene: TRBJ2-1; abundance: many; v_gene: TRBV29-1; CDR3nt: TGCAGCGTTGAGTCCAGTGGCTCCTACAATGAGCAGTTCTTC; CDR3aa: CSVESSGSYNEQFF
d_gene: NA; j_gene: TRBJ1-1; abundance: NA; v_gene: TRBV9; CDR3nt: TGTGCCGTGCCGAGGGCGCAAGCTCGGAATTCGAACACTGAAGCTTTCTTT; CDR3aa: CAVPRAQARNSNTEAFF
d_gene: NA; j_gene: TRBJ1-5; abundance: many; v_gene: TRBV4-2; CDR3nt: TGTGCCAGCAGCCAAGATTATCGGCAAAGCAATCAGCCCCAGCATTTT; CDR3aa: CASSQDYRQSNQPQHF
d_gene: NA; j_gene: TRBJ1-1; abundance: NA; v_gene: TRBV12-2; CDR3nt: TGTGCAAGTCGCTTTCAGCGACAGGGATGGGAAGCTTTCTTT; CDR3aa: CASRFQRQGWEAFF
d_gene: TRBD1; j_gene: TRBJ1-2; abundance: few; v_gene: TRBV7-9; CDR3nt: TGTGCCAGCAGCTTGCAGGGACAGGGTGGCTACACCTTC; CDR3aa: CASSLQGQGGYTF
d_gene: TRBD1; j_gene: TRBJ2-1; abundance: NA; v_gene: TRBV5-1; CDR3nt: TGCGCCAGCAGCTACCGGGACAGGGGAGATGGGAATGAGCAGTTCTTC; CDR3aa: CASSYRDRGDGNEQFF
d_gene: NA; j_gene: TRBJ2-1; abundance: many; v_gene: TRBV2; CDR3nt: TGTGCCAGCAGGACTAGTAACTTCTACAATGAGCAGTTCTTC; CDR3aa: CASRTSNFYNEQFF
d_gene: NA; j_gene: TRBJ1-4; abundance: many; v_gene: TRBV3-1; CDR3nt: TGTGCCAGCAGCTCCCGAGGCGTTGCAACTAATGAAAAACTGTTTTTT; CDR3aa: CASSSRGVATNEKLFF
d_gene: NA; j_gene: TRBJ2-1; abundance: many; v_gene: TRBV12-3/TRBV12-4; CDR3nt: TGTGCCAGCAGTTTAGCGGGGACCCCGGCGGGTGAGCAGTTCTTC; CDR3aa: CASSLAGTPAGEQFF
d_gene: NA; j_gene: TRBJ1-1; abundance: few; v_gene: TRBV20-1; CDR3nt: TGCAGTGCTACAGCGACTCGGACAGTTATGAACACTGAAGCTTTCTTT; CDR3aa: CSATATRTVMNTEAFF
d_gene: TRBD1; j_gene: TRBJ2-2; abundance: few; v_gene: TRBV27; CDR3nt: TGTGCCAGCATCAACACAGGGGTGACCGGGGAGCTGTTTTTT; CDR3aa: CASINTGVTGELFF
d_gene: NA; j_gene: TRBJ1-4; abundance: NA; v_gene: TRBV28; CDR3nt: TGTGCCAGCAGTGTCGGAGGGGGTTGGGATGAAAAACTGTTTTTT; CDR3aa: CASSVGGGWDEKLFF
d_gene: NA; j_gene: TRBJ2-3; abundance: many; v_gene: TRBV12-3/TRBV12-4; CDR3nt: TGTGCCAGCAGTTTCGGTTGGGCAGGGGAGAGCACAGATACGCAGTATTTT; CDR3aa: CASSFGWAGESTDTQYF
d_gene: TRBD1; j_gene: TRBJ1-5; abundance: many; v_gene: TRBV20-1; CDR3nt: TGCAGTGCTAGGGGACAGGGCAATCAGCCCCAGCATTTT; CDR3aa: CSARGQGNQPQHF
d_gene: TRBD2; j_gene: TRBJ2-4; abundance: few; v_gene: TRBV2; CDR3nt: TGTGCCAGCAGAAGCGCGGGGGGGAACATTCAGTACTTC; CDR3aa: CASRSAGGNIQYF
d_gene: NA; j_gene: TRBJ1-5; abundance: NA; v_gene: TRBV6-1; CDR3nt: TGTGCCAGCAGTGAAGCCCCCCGTGGGGCCCAGCATTTT; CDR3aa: CASSEAPRGAQHF
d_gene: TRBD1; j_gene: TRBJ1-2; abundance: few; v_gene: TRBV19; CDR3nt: TGTGCCAGTAGTATAGAACGGACAGGACATGGCTACACCTTC; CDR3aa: CASSIERTGHGYTF
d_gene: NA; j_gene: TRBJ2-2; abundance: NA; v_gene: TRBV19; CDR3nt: TGTGCCAGTACCGACCGTGGAATACAAGGGCCCAATTTTTTGGCCGGGGAGCTGTTTTTT; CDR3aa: CASTDRGIQGPNFLAGELFF
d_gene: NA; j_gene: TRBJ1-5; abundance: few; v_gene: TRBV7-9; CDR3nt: TGTGCCAGCAGCCCGACAGGCAATCAGCCCCAGCATTTT; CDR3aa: CASSPTGNQPQHF
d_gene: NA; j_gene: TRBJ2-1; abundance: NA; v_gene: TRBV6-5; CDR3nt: TGTGCCAGCAGTTACTCTACGGGCGTAAAAGGGAATGAGCAGTTCTTC; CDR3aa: CASSYSTGVKGNEQFF
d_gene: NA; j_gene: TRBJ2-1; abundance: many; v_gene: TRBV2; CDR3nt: TGTGCCAGCAGTGATACGTCCAAGGATGAGCAGTTCTTC; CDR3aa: CASSDTSKDEQFF
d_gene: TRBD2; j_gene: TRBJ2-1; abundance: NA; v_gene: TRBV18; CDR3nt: TGTGCCAGCTCTCGCCACAGACTAGCGGGAGGGCTGGATGAGCAGTTCTTC; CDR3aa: CASSRHRLAGGLDEQFF
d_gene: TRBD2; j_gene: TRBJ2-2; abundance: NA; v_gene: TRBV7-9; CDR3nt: TGTGCCAGCAGCTTAGTGTCGGGAGGCGGGGAGCTGTTTTTT; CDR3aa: CASSLVSGGGELFF
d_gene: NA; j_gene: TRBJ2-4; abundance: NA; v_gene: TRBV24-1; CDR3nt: TGTGCCACCAGTGACAGTTTCATTCAGTACTTC; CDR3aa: CATSDSFIQYF
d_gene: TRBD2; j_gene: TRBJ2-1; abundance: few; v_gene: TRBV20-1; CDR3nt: TGCAGTGCTAGAGGGCCCCAACTAGCGGGAGTTTGGAATGAGCAGTTCTTC; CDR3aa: CSARGPQLAGVWNEQFF
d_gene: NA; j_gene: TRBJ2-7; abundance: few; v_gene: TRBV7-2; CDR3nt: TGTGCCAGCAGCGAAGGACTGAGACCCTACGAGCAGTACTTC; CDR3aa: CASSEGLRPYEQYF
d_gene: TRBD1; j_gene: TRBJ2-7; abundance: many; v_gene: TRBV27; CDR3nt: TGTGCCAGCAGTTTTCAGGGGGCATCCTACGAGCAGTACTTC; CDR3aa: CASSFQGASYEQYF
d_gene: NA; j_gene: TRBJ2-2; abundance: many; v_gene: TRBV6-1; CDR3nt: TGTGCCAGCAGTGAAGCGACGAACACCGGGGAGCTGTTTTTT; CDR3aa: CASSEATNTGELFF
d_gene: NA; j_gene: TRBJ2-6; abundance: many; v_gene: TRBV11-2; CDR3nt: TGTGCCAGCAGCTCTACCTCTGGGGCCAACGTCCTGACTTTC; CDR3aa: CASSSTSGANVLTF
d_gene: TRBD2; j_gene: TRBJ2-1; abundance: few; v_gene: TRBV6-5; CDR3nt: TGTGCCAGCAGTTTTAGACTAGCGGGAATCTTCGAGCAGTTCTTC; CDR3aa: CASSFRLAGIFEQFF
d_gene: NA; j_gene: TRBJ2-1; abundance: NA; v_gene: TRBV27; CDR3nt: TGTGCCAGCAGTCCCGGGAGCGCGGGGCCCAATGAGCAGTTCTTC; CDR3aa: CASSPGSAGPNEQFF